The clone carrying this T cell receptor (beta chain) has a single count. These data come from a study of blood T cell repertoires in COVID-19. Study-level information: The cDNA or gDNA used as material had been derived from T cells, B-cell-depleted T cells, or PBMCs.

In the source study's methods: Reference gene primer amplification gave nucleated cell count estimates. Assay used: immunoSEQ multiplex PCR; TCRdb lists only in-frame clones, some missing. Clone size and the V and J calls come from that table; the DNA yielded D and trimming. Altogether 95,000 to 130,000 clones are present, approximately 90% being singletons, with the ten largest covering approximately 1.7%. The sample consisted of peripheral blood. The clonotype originates from a human donor with active COVID-19. The donor label of this sample is uncertain.

The CDR3, as DNA: TGCAGCGTTCGCACCGGGACAGGGAGCCAAGGATGGGGCTACACCTTC. Its protein is CSVRTGTGSQGWGYTF. The rearrangement links TRBV29-1 to TRBJ1-2, with 9 positions matching TRBD1. V gave up 5 bases and J gave up 8 bases; unmatched junction bases: 18. This CDR3 contains 16 residues. Germline-derived CDR1 and CDR2 are SQVTM and ANQGSEA. The variable domain in full, completed from reference TRBV29-1 and TRBJ1-2, reads SAVISQKPSRDICQRGTSLTIQCQVDSQVTMMFWYRQQPGQSLTLIATANQGSEATYESGFVIDKFPISRPNLTFSTLTVSNMSPEDSSIYLCSVRTGTGSQGWGYTFGSGTRLTVV.